Each of the 4 T cell receptor beta chains below was sequenced from the same sample in a study of T cells in Graves' hyperthyroidism and ophthalmopathy. TCR beta CDR3 regions were amplified from RNA. Using the HTBI primer set, a first-round RT-PCR was run on the TCR CDR3. TCRdb re-called the multiplex PCR reads through MiXCR, storing one row per CDR3 protein. The sample includes about 540,000 distinct CDR3 sequences, just over 45% of them seen just once. The sequencing input was peripheral blood or thyroid tissue (not recorded which). These receptor sequences come from a woman under 30 with Graves' hyperthyroidism.

This clonotype occurred once. At one end the junction does not follow the germline gene, possibly because of a read error. The rearrangement uses TRBV15 and TRBJ1-1; D is undetermined. Germline V CDR1 and CDR2: LNHNV, YYDKDF (reference sequence). There are 13 residues in the CDR3. CDR3 sequence reads: CVTSSQLGTEAFF. DNA of the CDR3: TGTGTCACCAGCAGCCAGCTCGGCACTGAAGCCTTCTTT.

Concerning this clonotype: At one end the junction does not follow the germline gene, possibly because of a read error. V gene TRBV10-3 combines with J gene TRBJ1-3; possible D gene TRBD1, 5 bases. The germline V gene has CDR1 ENHRY and CDR2 SYGVKD. The length of the CDR3 is 15 residues. CDR3 sequence (DNA): TGTGCCAGCAGTTTCGACAGCGACAATAGTAACACCATATATTTT. It specifies CASSFDSDNSNTIYF.

This clonotype was seen at least ten times. This chain links TRBV9 with TRBJ1-2; TRBD1 aligns across 10 bases. This CDR3 is 15 amino acids long. V shed 2 bases and J 5 bases; nucleotides not matched to a gene: 6. From germline, CDR1 is SGDLS and CDR2 YYNGEE. The CDR3 DNA reads as TGTGCCAGCAGCGTCGGACAGGGGGAAAATTATGGCTACACCTTC. This codes for CASSVGQGENYGYTF.

This clonotype was seen a few times. This sequence joins TRBV19 and TRBJ2-7; 7 bases are a match to TRBD2. Looked up from germline, CDR1 is LNHDA and CDR2 is SQIVND (reference sequence). J lost 0 bases, V lost 5 bases, and 7 bases had no gene match. The CDR3 runs 15 residues. CDR3 residues: CASSGVAGSSYEQYF. CDR3 in DNA: TGTGCCAGTAGTGGGGTAGCGGGCAGCTCCTACGAGCAGTACTTC.